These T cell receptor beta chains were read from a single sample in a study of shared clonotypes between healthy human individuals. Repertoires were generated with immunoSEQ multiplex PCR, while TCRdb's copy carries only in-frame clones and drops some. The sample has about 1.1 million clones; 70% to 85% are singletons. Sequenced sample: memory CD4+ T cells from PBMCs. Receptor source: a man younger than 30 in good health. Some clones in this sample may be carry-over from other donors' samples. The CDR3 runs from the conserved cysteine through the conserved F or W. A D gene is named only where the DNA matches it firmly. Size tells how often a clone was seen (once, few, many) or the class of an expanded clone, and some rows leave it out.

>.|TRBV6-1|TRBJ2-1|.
CASSEAPGSSYNEQFF
TGTGCCAGCAGTGAAGCTCCCGGGAGCTCCTACAATGAGCAGTTCTTC
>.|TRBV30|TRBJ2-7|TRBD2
CAWIPGQQRDQYEQYF
TGTGCCTGGATCCCCGGGCAACAGCGGGATCAGTACGAGCAGTACTTC
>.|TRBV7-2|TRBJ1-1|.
CASSHTLQAYTEAFF
TGTGCCAGCAGCCATACCTTACAGGCATACACTGAAGCTTTCTTT
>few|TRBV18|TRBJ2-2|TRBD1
CASLSGTGFATGELFF
TGTGCCAGTCTGAGTGGGACAGGATTCGCCACCGGGGAGCTGTTTTTT
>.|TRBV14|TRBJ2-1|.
CASSQDRTAEQFF
TGTGCCAGCAGCCAAGACCGGACCGCTGAGCAGTTCTTC
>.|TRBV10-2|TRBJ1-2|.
CASSLSNYGYTF
TGCGCCAGCAGTCTCTCTAACTATGGCTACACCTTC
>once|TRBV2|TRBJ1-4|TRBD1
CASTRQGYNEKLFF
TGTGCCAGCACCCGACAGGGGTACAATGAAAAACTGTTTTTT
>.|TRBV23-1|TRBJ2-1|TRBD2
CASSQCCTSGSYNEQFF
TGCGCCAGCAGTCAGTGCTGTACTAGCGGCTCCTACAATGAGCAGTTCTTC
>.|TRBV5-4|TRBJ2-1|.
CASSLRAAAISYNEQFF
TGTGCCAGCAGCTTGAGGGCAGCGGCAATCTCCTACAATGAGCAGTTCTTC
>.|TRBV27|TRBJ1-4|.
CASSSRGKLFF
TGTGCCAGCAGTTCCCGAGGAAAACTGTTTTTT
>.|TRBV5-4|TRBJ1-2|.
CASSPAVGPPNYGYTF
TGTGCCAGCAGCCCCGCCGTAGGACCTCCTAACTATGGCTACACCTTC
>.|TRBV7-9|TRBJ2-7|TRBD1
CASSARTGYEQYF
TGTGCCAGCAGCGCCCGGACAGGGTACGAGCAGTACTTC
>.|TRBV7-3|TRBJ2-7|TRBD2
CASSEGGITASGPQDPTTKQYF
TGTGCCAGCAGCGAAGGGGGTATTACGGCTAGCGGGCCCCAAGACCCTACTACGAAGCAGTACTTC
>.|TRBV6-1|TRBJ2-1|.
CASSGGTAIVEQFF
TGTGCCAGCAGTGGCGGGACAGCCATAGTAGAGCAGTTCTTC
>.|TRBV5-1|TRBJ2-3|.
CASSSSSGDTQYF
TGCGCCAGCAGCTCCTCGTCTGGAGATACGCAGTATTTT
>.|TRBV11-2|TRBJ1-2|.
CASSLVEGHGYTF
TGTGCCAGCAGCTTAGTGGAGGGACATGGCTACACCTTC
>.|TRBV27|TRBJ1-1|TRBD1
CASSLLGGGGTEAFF
TGTGCCAGCAGTCTCCTAGGGGGCGGAGGCACTGAAGCTTTCTTT
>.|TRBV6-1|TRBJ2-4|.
CATSGPRENIQYF
TGTGCCACCTCTGGTCCCCGGGAAAACATTCAGTACTTC
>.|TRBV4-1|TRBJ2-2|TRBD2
CASSPPRGGNTGELFF
TGCGCCAGCAGCCCTCCTCGGGGGGGGAACACCGGGGAGCTGTTTTTT